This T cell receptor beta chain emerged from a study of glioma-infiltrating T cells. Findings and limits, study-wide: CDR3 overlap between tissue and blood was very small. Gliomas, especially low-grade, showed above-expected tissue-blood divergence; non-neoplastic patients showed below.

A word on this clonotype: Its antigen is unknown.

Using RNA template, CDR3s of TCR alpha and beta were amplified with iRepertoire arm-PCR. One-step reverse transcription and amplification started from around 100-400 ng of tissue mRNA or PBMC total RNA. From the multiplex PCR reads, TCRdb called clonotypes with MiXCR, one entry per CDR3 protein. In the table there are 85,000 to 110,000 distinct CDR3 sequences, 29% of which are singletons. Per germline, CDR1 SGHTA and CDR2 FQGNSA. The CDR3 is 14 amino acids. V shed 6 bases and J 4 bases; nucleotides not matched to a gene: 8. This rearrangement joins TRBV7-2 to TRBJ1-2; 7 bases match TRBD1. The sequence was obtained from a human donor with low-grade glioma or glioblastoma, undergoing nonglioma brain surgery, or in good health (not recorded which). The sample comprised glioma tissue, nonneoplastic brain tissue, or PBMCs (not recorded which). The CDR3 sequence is CASSNPGTAYGYTF. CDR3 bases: TGTGCCAGCAGTAATCCGGGGACAGCCTATGGCTACACCTTC.